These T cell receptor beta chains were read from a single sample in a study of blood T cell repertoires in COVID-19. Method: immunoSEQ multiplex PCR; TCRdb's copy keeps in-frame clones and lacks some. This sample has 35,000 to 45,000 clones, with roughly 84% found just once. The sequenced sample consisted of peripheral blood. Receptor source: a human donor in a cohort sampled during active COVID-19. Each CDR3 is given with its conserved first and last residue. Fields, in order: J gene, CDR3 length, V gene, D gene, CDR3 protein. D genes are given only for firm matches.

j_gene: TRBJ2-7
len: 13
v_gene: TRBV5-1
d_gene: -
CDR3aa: CASSPLIPYEQYF

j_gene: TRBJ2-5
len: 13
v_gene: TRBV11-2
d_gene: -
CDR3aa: CASSLVDQETQYF

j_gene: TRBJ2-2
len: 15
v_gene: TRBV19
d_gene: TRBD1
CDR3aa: CATPAGTGDAGELFF

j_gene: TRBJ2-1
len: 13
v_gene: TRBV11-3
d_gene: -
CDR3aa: CASSWGETNEQFF

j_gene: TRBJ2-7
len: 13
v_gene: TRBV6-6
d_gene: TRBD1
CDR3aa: CASSYSKGAGQYF

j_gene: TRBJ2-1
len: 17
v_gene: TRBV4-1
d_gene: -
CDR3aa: CASSQPPERPSYNEQFF

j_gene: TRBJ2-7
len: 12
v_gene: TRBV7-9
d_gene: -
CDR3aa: CASSLNVLEQYF

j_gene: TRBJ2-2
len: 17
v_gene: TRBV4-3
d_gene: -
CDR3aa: CASSPSTATASTGELFF

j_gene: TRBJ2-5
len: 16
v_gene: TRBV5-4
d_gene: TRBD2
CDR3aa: CASSLHPTSGQETQYF

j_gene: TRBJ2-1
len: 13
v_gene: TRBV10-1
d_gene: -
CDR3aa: CASSGPPGQEQFF

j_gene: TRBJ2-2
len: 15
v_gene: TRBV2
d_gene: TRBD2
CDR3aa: CASRGLAANTGELFF

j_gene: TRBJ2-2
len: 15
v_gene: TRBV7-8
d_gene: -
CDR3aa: CASSRTAGQGGELFF

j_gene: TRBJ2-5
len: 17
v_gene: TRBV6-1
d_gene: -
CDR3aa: CASSETRDSQRSETQYF

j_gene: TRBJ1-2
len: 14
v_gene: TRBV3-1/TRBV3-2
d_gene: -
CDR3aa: CASSQEGGPYGYTF

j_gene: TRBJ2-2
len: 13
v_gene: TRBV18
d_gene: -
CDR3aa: CASSPRDTGELFF

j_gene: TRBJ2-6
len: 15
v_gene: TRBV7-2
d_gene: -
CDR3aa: CASSRQVAGANVLTF

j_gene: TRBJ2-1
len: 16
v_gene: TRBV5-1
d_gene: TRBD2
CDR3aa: CASSLSGGGRGNEQFF

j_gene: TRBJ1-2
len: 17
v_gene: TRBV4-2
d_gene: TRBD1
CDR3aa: CASSQDSPDRGIWGYTF

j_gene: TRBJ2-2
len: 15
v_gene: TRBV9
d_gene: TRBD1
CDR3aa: CASSVGNRGTGELFF

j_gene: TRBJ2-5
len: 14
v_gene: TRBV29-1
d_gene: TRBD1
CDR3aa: CSARNRGSQETQYF

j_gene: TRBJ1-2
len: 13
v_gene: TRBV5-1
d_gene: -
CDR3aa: CASSIGTDYGYTF

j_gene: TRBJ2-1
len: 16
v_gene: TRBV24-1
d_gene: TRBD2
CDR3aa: CATSDSLAGGYNEQFF

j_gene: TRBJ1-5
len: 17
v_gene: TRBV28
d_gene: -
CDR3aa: CASSSVDGGYSNQPQHF

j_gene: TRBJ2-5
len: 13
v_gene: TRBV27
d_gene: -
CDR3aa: CASTPAGTETQYF

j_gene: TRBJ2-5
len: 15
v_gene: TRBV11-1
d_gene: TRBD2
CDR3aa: CASSFSSGGQETQYF

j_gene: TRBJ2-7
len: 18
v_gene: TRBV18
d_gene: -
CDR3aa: CASSPTVGLSGPTYEQYF

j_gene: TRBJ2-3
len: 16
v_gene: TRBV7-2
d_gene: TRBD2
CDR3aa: CASSLTSGGAPDTQYF

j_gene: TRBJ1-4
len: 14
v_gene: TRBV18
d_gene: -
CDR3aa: CASSVSATNEKLFF

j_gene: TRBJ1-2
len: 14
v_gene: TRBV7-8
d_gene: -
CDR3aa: CASSPGTPNYGYTF

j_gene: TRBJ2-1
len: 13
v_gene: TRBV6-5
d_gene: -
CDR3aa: CASSYGHYNEQFF

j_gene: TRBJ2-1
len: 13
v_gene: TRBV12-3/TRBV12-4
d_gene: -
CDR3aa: CASRFTTHNEQFF

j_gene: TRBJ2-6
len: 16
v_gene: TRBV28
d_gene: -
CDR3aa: CASSWGGVSGANVLTF

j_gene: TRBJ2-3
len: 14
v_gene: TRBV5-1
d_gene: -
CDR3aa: CASSLAPGTDTQYF

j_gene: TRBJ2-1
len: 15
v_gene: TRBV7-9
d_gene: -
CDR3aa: CASSLVADPYNEQFF

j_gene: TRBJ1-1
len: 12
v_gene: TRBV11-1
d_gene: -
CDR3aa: CASSYRDPEAFF

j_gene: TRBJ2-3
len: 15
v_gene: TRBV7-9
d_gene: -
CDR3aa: CASSLDSSSTDTQYF

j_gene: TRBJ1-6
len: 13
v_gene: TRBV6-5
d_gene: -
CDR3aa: CASSLGVNSPLHF

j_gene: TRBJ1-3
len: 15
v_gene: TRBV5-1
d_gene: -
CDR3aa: CASSRDGSSGNTIYF

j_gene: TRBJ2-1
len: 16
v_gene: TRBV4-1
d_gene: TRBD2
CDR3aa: CASSQGLSGSYNEQFF

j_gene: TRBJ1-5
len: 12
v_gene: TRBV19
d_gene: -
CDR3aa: CASSMGLGPQHF

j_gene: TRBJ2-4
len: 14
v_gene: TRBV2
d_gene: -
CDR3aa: CASSEQGAKNIQYF

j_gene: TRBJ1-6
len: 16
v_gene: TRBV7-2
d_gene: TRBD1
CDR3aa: CASSLMQGALNSPLHF

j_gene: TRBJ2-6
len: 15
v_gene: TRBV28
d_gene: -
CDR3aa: CASRKGGPGANVLTF

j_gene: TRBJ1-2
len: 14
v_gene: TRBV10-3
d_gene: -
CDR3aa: CAIGTGGGSRGYTF

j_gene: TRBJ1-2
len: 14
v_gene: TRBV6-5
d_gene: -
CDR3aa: CASSYSTREGGYTF

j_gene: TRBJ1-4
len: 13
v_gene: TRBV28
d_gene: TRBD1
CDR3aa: CASGRQGGEKLFF

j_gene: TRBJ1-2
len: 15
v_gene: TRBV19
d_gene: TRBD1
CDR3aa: CASSTTGASWNGYTF

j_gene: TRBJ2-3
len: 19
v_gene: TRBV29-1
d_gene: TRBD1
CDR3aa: CSVEDLYTGTGGFGDTQYF

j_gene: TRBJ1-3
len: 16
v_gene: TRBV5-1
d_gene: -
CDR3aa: CASSLDVQGSGDTIYF

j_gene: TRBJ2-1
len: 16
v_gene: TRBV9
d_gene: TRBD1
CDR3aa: CASSVSRDRGSNEQFF

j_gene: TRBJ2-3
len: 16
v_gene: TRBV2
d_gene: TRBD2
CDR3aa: CASSAPSGGAVDTQYF

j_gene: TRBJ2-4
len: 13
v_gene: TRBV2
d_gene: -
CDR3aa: CGSCVLAKNIQYF

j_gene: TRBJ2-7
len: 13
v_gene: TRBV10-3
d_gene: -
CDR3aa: CAISRQQTYEQYF

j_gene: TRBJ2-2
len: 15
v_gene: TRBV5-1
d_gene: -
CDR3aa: CASSPEGGSTGELFF

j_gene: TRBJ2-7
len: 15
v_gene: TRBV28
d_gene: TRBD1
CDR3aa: CASSLSKTGVQEQYF